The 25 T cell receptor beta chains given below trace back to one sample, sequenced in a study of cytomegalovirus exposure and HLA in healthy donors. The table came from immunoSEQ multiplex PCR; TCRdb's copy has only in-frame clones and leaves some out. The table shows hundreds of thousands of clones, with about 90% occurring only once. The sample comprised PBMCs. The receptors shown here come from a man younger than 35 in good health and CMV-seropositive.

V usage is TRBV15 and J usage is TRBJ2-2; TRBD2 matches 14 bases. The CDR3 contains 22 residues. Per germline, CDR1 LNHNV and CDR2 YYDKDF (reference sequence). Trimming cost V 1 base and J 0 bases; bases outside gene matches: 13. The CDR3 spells CATSRGAGLAGGVFANTGELFF. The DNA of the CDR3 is TGTGCCACCAGCAGAGGTGCCGGACTAGCGGGAGGAGTGTTCGCGAACACCGGGGAGCTGTTTTTT.

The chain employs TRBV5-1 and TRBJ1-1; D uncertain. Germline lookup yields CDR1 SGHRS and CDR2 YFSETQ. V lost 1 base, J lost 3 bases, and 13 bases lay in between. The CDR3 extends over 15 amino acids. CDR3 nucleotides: TGCGCCAGCAGCTTGTCGGGGAAACGAGACACTGAAGCTTTCTTT. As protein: CASSLSGKRDTEAFF.

CDR3 protein: CVTTLNTEAFF. CDR3 nucleotide sequence: TGTGTCACTACCTTGAACACTGAAGCTTTCTTT. The genes are TRBV6-6 and TRBJ1-1; D gene uncertain. Germline values: CDR1 MNHNY, CDR2 SVGAGI (reference sequence). The CDR3 loop spans 11 amino acids.

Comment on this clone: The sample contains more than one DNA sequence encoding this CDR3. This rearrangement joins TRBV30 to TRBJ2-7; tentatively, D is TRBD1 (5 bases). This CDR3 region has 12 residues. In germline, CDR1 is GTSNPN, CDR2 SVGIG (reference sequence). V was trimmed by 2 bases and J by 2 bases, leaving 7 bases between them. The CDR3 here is CAWSRGTYEQYF. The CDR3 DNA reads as TGTGCCTGGAGTAGGGGAACCTACGAGCAGTACTTC.

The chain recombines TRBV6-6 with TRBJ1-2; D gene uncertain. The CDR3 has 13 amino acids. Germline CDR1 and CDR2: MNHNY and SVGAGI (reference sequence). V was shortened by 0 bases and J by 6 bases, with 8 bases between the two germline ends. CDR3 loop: CASSYSMIDGYTF. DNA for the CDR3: TGTGCCAGCAGTTACTCTATGATAGATGGCTACACCTTC.

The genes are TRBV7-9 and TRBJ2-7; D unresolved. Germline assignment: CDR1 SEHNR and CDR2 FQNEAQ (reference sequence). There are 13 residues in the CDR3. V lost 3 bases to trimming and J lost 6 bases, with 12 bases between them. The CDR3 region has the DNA TGTGCCAGCAGCTTGACATCCCCCGGCGAGCAGTACTTC. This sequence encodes CASSLTSPGEQYF.

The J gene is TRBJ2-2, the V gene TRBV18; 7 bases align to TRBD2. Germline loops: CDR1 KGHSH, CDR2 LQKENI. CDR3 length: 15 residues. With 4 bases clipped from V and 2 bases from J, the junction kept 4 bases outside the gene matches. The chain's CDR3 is CASSLTAGNTGELFF. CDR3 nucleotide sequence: TGTGCCAGCTCACTAACAGCGGGAAACACCGGGGAGCTGTTTTTT.

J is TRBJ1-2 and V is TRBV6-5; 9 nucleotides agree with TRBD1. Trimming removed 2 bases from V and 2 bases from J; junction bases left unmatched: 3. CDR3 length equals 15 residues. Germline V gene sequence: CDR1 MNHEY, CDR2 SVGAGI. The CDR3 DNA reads TGTGCCAGCAGTTACACCGGGACAGGGAACTATGGCTACACCTTC. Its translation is CASSYTGTGNYGYTF.

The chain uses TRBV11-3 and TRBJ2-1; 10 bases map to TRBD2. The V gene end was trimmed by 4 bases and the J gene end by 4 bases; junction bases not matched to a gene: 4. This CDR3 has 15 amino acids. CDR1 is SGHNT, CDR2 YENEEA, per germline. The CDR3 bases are TGTGCCAGCAGCTCGGGACTAGCGACATACAATGAGCAGTTCTTC. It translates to CASSSGLATYNEQFF.

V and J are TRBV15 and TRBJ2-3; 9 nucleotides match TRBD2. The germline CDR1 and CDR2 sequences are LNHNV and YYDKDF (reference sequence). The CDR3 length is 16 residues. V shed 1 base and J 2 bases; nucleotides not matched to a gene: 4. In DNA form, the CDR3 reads TGTGCCACCAGCAGAGGCCTAGCGGGAATCACAGATACGCAGTATTTT. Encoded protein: CATSRGLAGITDTQYF.

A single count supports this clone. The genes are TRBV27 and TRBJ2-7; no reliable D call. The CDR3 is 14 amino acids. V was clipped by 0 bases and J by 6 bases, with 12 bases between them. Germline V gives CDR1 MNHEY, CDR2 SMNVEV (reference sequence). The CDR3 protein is CASSLSFRQAEQYF. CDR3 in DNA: TGTGCCAGCAGTTTATCGTTTCGGCAGGCCGAGCAGTACTTC.

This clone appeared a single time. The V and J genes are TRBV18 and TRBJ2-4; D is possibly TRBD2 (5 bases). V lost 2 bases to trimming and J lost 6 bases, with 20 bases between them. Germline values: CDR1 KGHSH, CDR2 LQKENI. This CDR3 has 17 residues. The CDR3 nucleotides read TGTGCCAGCTCACCAGACTATGTGGCTCTGAAAGGAAACATTCAGTACTTC. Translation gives CASSPDYVALKGNIQYF.

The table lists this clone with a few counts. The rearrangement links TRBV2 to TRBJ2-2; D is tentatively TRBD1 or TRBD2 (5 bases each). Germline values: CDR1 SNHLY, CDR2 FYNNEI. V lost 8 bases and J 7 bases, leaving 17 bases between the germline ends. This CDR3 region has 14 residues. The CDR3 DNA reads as TGTGCCAGCGCCGTGAGGGGCGATGGCGGGGAGCTGTTTTTT. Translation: CASAVRGDGGELFF.

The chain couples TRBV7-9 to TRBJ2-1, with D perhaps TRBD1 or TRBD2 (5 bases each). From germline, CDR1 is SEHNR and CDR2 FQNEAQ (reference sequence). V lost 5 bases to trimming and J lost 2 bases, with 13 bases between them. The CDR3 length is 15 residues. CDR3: CASSPRGGAYNEQFF. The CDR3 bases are TGTGCCAGCAGCCCCCGGGGCGGAGCCTACAATGAGCAGTTCTTC.

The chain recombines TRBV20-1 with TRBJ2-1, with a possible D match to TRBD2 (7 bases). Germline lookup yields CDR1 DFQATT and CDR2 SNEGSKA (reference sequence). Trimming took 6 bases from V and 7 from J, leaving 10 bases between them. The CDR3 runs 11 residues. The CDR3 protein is CSAGGRNEQFF. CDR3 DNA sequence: TGCAGTGCCGGGGGGCGGAATGAGCAGTTCTTC.

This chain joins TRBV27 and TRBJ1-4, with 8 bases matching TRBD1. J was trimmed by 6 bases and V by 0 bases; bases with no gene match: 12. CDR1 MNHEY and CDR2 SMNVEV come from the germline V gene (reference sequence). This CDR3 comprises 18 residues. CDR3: CASSLSRTAGGEDEKLFF. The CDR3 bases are TGTGCCAGCAGTTTATCCCGGACCGCAGGGGGCGAGGATGAAAAACTGTTTTTT.

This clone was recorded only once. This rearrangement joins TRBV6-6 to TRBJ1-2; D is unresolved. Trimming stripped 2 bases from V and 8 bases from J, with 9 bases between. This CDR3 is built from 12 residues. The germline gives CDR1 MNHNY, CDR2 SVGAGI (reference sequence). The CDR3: CASSYPKEGYTF. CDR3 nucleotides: TGTGCCAGCAGTTACCCTAAGGAAGGCTACACCTTC.

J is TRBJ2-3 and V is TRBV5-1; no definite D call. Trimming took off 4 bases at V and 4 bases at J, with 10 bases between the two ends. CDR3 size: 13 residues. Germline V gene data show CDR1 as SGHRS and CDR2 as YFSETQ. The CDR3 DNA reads TGCGCCAGCAGCCCAACGAATTCAGATACGCAGTATTTT. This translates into CASSPTNSDTQYF.

Here the CDR3 reads CATSIRWGVDTQYF. DNA of the CDR3: TGTGCCACCAGCATTCGGTGGGGGGTAGATACGCAGTATTTT. The chain has TRBV15 and TRBJ2-3; tentatively, D is TRBD2 (6 bases). V was trimmed by 4 bases and J by 5 bases, leaving 13 bases between them. Germline V gene lookup returns CDR1 LNHNV and CDR2 YYDKDF (reference sequence). CDR3 length: 14 residues.

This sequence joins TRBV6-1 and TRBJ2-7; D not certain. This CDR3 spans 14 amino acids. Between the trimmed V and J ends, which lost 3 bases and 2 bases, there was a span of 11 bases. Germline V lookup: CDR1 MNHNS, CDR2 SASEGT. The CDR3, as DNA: TGTGCCAGCAGTGACAGCCAGACCACCTACGAGCAGTACTTC. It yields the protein CASSDSQTTYEQYF.

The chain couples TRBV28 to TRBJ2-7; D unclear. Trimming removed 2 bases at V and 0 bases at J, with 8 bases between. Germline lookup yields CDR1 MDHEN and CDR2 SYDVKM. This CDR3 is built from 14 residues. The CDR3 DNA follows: TGTGCCAGCAGTTTAGATCAGACCTCCTACGAGCAGTACTTC. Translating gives CASSLDQTSYEQYF.

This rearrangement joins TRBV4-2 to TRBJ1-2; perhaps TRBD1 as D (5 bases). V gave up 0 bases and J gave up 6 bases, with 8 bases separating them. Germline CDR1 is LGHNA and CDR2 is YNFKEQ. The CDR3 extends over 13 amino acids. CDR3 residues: CASSQDRVNGYTF. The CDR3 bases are TGTGCCAGCAGCCAAGACAGGGTAAATGGCTACACCTTC.

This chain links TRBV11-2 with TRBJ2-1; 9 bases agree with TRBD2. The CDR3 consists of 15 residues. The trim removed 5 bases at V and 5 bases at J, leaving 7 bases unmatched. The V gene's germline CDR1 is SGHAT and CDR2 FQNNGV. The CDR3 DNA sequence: TGTGCCAGCAGCGTCGGACTAGCGCTTCACAATGAGCAGTTCTTC. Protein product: CASSVGLALHNEQFF.

As DNA, the CDR3 is TGTGCCAGCAGCTTTGGGACAGGCCCCTACAATGAGCAGTTCTTC. Protein: CASSFGTGPYNEQFF. The rearrangement joins TRBV11-2 to TRBJ2-1, with TRBD1 matching over 8 bases. This CDR3 is 15 amino acids long. The germline V gene encodes CDR1 SGHAT and CDR2 FQNNGV. V shed 3 bases, J shed 2 bases, and the junction held 3 bases outside the gene matches.

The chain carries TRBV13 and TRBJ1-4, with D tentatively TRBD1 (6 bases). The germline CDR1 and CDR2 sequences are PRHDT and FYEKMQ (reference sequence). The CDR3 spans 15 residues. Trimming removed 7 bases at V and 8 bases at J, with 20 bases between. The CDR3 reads CASTVTGTFGEKLFF. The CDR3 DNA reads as TGTGCCAGCACCGTGACCGGGACATTTGGCGAAAAACTGTTTTTT.